One sample yielded the 26 T cell receptor beta chains listed below, sequenced in a study of blood T cell repertoires in COVID-19. TCRdb keeps only in-frame clones here, not all; method: immunoSEQ multiplex PCR. The sample shows over 200,000 clones, just over 85% of them seen only once. Sequenced: peripheral blood. These receptors originate from a man aged 50-60 years with COVID-19, enrolled during active disease.

The gene calls are TRBV20-1 and TRBJ2-3, with 7 nucleotides matching TRBD2. In germline, CDR1 is DFQATT, CDR2 SNEGSKA (reference sequence). This CDR3 region has 14 residues. After removal of 3 bases from V and 1 base from J, the junction contained 4 bases not matched to a gene. The CDR3 protein is CSASSAGGTDTQYF. The CDR3 DNA reads TGCAGTGCTAGTTCCGCGGGAGGCACAGATACGCAGTATTTT.

This chain joins TRBV2 and TRBJ1-2; D gene ambiguous. Trimming took 5 bases from V and 6 from J, leaving 13 bases between them. Germline lookup yields CDR1 SNHLY and CDR2 FYNNEI. There are 13 residues in the CDR3. For the CDR3, the DNA is TGTGCCAGCAGTCCAGAGATTAGCCATGGCTACACCTTC. It is translated as CASSPEISHGYTF.

This rearrangement joins TRBV6-2 or TRBV6-3 to TRBJ2-7; D possibly corresponds to TRBD1 (5 bases). The CDR3 sequence is 16 residues long. V was trimmed by 4 bases and J by 3 bases, leaving 19 bases between them. The germline gives CDR1 MNHEY, CDR2 SVGEGT. CDR3: CASSSLTDDDFYEQYF. CDR3 in DNA: TGTGCCAGCAGTTCACTGACAGACGATGATTTCTACGAGCAGTACTTC.

The chain recombines TRBV19 with TRBJ2-7, with 8 bases lining up with TRBD2. CDR3 length: 15 amino acids. Germline V CDR1 and CDR2: LNHDA, SQIVND (reference sequence). The V gene end was trimmed by 6 bases and the J gene end by 4 bases; junction bases not matched to a gene: 11. In DNA form, the CDR3 reads TGTGCCAGTAGCCCGGTACTAGCGGTACCTTACGAGCAGTACTTC. This gives the protein CASSPVLAVPYEQYF.

The J gene is TRBJ1-2, the V gene TRBV4-2; TRBD1 might be the D (5 bases). The V gene lost 7 bases and the J gene lost 2 bases, with 17 bases spanning the gap. This CDR3 is built from 15 residues. Germline V CDR1 and CDR2: LGHNA, YNFKEQ. This CDR3 reads CASISTDRFNYGYTF. CDR3 nucleotides: TGTGCCAGCATCTCAACCGACAGATTCAACTATGGCTACACCTTC.

This chain links TRBV7-9 with TRBJ1-2; tentative D call: TRBD1 (6 bases). The CDR3 spans 19 residues. Trimming shortened V by 1 base and J by 4 bases, and 25 bases separated the two germline ends. Germline-derived CDR1 and CDR2 are SEHNR and FQNEAQ (reference sequence). CDR3 sequence: CASSLVRGGTGNSGYGYTF. CDR3 in DNA: TGTGCCAGCAGCTTAGTCCGGGGGGGCACAGGGAACTCCGGCTATGGCTACACCTTC.

The V call is TRBV5-4, the J call TRBJ2-3, with D maybe TRBD1 (5 bases). V dropped 0 bases and J dropped 5 bases, with 16 bases sitting between them. CDR1 and CDR2 (germline): SGHNT, YYREEE (reference sequence). This CDR3 has 16 amino acids. The CDR3 loop is CASSLAGPPAGDTQYF. The CDR3 DNA reads TGTGCCAGCAGCTTGGCAGGGCCCCCCGCCGGAGATACGCAGTATTTT.

The V and J genes are TRBV10-3 and TRBJ2-3; 9 bases align to TRBD1. The germline CDR1 and CDR2 sequences are ENHRY and SYGVKD. V shed 0 bases and J 5 bases; nucleotides not matched to a gene: 15. The CDR3 has 19 residues. The CDR3 here is CAISESLGGTGRRRDTQYF. In nucleotides, the CDR3 is TGTGCCATCAGTGAGTCGTTGGGGGGGACAGGGAGGAGAAGAGATACGCAGTATTTT.

The CDR3 here is CSVVEGARNTIYF. The DNA for the CDR3 is TGCAGCGTTGTTGAGGGGGCGAGAAACACCATATATTTT. The rearrangement uses TRBV29-1 and TRBJ1-3, with 7 bases aligning to TRBD1. After removal of 4 bases from V and 5 bases from J, the junction contained 5 bases not matched to a gene. Germline values: CDR1 SQVTM, CDR2 ANQGSEA. The CDR3 loop spans 13 amino acids. The whole variable domain, filled in from reference TRBV29-1 and TRBJ1-3, reads SAVISQKPSRDICQRGTSLTIQCQVDSQVTMMFWYRQQPGQSLTLIATANQGSEATYESGFVIDKFPISRPNLTFSTLTVSNMSPEDSSIYLCSVVEGARNTIYFGEGSWLTVV.

The J gene is TRBJ1-6, the V gene TRBV5-5; D uncertain. Germline assignment: CDR1 SGHKS and CDR2 YYEKEE (reference sequence). The CDR3 extends over 16 amino acids. The germline V and J ends were trimmed by 4 bases and 0 bases, with 11 bases remaining between them. The DNA for the CDR3 is TGTGCCAGCAGCGGACTCCCGAGCTCCTATAATTCACCCCTCCACTTT. This translates into CASSGLPSSYNSPLHF.

This chain uses TRBV7-2 with TRBJ2-7, with 9 bases fitting TRBD2. The germline gives CDR1 SGHTA, CDR2 FQGNSA. CDR3 length: 15 residues. V gave up 5 bases and J gave up 5 bases; unmatched junction bases: 10. The CDR3 spells CASSHLRGRADEQYF. CDR3 nucleotide sequence: TGTGCCAGCAGCCACTTACGCGGGAGGGCCGACGAGCAGTACTTC.

The V and J genes are TRBV10-1 and TRBJ2-5; TRBD2 matches at 7 bases. V was pared by 2 bases and J by 1 base, with 1 base of the junction left unmatched. Germline-derived CDR1 and CDR2 are WNHNN and SYGVQD (reference sequence). The CDR3 is 14 residues long. CDR3 in DNA: TGCGCCAGCAGTGAGGGGGGGGTCCAAGAGACCCAGTACTTC. The encoded protein is CASSEGGVQETQYF.

This chain connects TRBV2 to TRBJ1-2; the D gene is possibly TRBD1 (6 bases). The CDR3 totals 13 residues. Trimming removed 6 bases at V and 4 bases at J, with 12 bases between. Germline lookup yields CDR1 SNHLY and CDR2 FYNNEI. The CDR3 protein is CASSLTDSYGYTF. The CDR3 nucleotides are TGTGCCAGCAGCCTGACGGACAGCTATGGCTACACCTTC.

This clone occurred once. The rearrangement uses TRBV6-4 and TRBJ2-7; a weak D match, TRBD1 (6 bases). The CDR3 spans 17 residues. CDR1 is MRHNA and CDR2 is SNTAGT in the germline V gene. Between the trimmed V and J ends, which lost 5 bases and 2 bases, there was a span of 22 bases. The CDR3 region has the DNA TGTGCCAGCAGTCCATTCCTGGACAGCGACCTTCCCTACGAGCAGTACTTC. Protein product: CASSPFLDSDLPYEQYF.

The chain couples TRBV19 to TRBJ1-4, with no clear D. The germline CDR1 and CDR2 sequences are LNHDA and SQIVND (reference sequence). The V gene lost 2 bases and the J gene lost 9 bases, with 13 bases spanning the gap. This CDR3 region has 14 residues. The CDR3 DNA sequence: TGTGCCAGTAGTATAACGTCCGGGAGTAAAAAACTGTTTTTT. Protein sequence: CASSITSGSKKLFF.

The V and J genes are TRBV20-1 and TRBJ2-2; D gene ambiguous. Germline CDR1 reads DFQATT; CDR2 reads SNEGSKA (reference sequence). The CDR3 runs to 10 residues. V shed 5 bases and J shed 7 bases, with 5 bases lying between them. Here the CDR3 reads CSAFSGELFF. CDR3 bases: TGCAGTGCTTTTAGCGGGGAGCTGTTTTTT.

The chain joins TRBV2 to TRBJ1-1, with D maybe TRBD1 (5 bases). The CDR3 is 13 residues long. The germline V gene encodes CDR1 SNHLY and CDR2 FYNNEI. Trimming removed 6 bases at V and 2 bases at J, with 10 bases between. CDR3 in DNA: TGTGCCAGCAGCCTGGGGGGAAACACTGAAGCTTTCTTT. Translation gives CASSLGGNTEAFF.

The chain links TRBV18 to TRBJ2-1, with 8 bases identical to TRBD1. This CDR3 contains 13 residues. The V segment lost 6 bases and the J segment 9 bases; nucleotides outside the gene matches: 7. CDR1 and CDR2 (germline): KGHSH, LQKENI. The CDR3: CASSPGTGGEQFF. For the CDR3, the DNA is TGTGCCAGCTCTCCCGGGACAGGAGGTGAGCAGTTCTTC.

The chain carries TRBV5-6 and TRBJ2-7, with 8 nucleotides matching TRBD1. CDR3 length equals 16 residues. Trimming removed 4 bases from V and 1 base from J; junction bases left unmatched: 10. CDR1 and CDR2 (germline): SGHDT, YYEEEE. This CDR3 reads CASSTGRQGASYEQYF. The CDR3 DNA reads TGTGCCAGCAGCACAGGCAGGCAGGGGGCGTCCTACGAGCAGTACTTC.

This chain uses TRBV4-1 with TRBJ1-1; TRBD1 might be the D (6 bases). Germline V gene data show CDR1 as MGHRA and CDR2 as YSYEKL. Between the trimmed V and J ends, which lost 4 bases and 5 bases, there was a span of 17 bases. CDR3 length: 15 residues. CDR3: CASSPPSGVRTEAFF. CDR3 DNA sequence: TGCGCCAGCAGCCCTCCATCAGGGGTTCGGACTGAAGCTTTCTTT.

This clone was detected only a few times. The genes are TRBV27 and TRBJ1-6; 8 bases match TRBD1. V lost 5 bases, J lost 9 bases, and 12 bases stayed unmatched. Germline V lookup: CDR1 MNHEY, CDR2 SMNVEV (reference sequence). The CDR3 runs 16 residues. The CDR3, as DNA: TGTGCCAGCAGTGAAAACAGGGGGGTGGGAGGTTCACCCCTCCACTTT. Translating it yields CASSENRGVGGSPLHF.

The chain uses TRBV29-1 and TRBJ2-2, with 9 bases that match TRBD2. V trimming: 6 bases; J trimming: 8 bases; junction bases outside the gene matches: 1. Per germline, CDR1 SQVTM and CDR2 ANQGSEA. The CDR3 length is 11 residues. Here the CDR3 reads CSVGLAGELFF. In DNA, the CDR3 is TGCAGCGTGGGACTAGCAGGGGAGCTGTTTTTT.

The rearrangement joins TRBV5-1 to TRBJ1-1; 7 bases match TRBD1. The CDR3 runs to 14 residues. J lost 5 bases, V lost 4 bases, and 8 bases had no gene match. The germline V gene has CDR1 SGHRS and CDR2 YFSETQ. The CDR3 loop reads CASSVLQGVTEAFF. The DNA of the CDR3 is TGCGCCAGCAGCGTCCTCCAGGGGGTAACTGAAGCTTTCTTT.

This chain joins TRBV7-3 and TRBJ2-1; no clear D. In germline, CDR1 is SGHTA, CDR2 FQGTGA. The V and J ends lost 1 base and 10 bases respectively, with 14 bases between them. The CDR3 sequence is 14 residues long. DNA for the CDR3: TGTGCCAGCAGCTTAAGTGACGGGTTTCAGGAGCAGTTCTTC. It specifies CASSLSDGFQEQFF.

The chain couples TRBV7-2 to TRBJ2-7; the match to TRBD1 covers 10 bases. Germline CDR1 is SGHTA and CDR2 is FQGNSA. The V gene end was trimmed by 5 bases and the J gene end by 3 bases; junction bases not matched to a gene: 7. The CDR3 has 15 amino acids. Here the CDR3 DNA reads TGTGCCAGCAGCGACGGGACAGGGGATCTCTACGAGCAGTACTTC. This sequence encodes CASSDGTGDLYEQYF.

The rearrangement uses TRBV11-2 and TRBJ2-7, with 7 bases identical to TRBD1. V lost 2 bases and J lost 6; bases outside the gene matches: 10. The CDR3 runs 15 residues. CDR1 is SGHAT and CDR2 is FQNNGV in the germline V gene. The CDR3 is CASSLRTTGSSEQYF. CDR3 DNA sequence: TGTGCCAGCAGCTTACGAACGACAGGGAGCTCCGAGCAGTACTTC.